This record concerns one TCR beta chain sequence. The antigen is undetermined. The data were obtained in a study of blood T cells in healthy people across ages. Findings and limits, study-wide: Per million T cells, TCR beta diversity dropped about linearly as age rose.

V lost 0 bases and J 2 bases, leaving 11 bases between the germline ends. CDR1 LGHNA and CDR2 YSLEER come from the germline V gene. The CDR3 spans 16 residues. Then a second PCR, running about 6 to 12 cycles, was carried out with a sample-barcoded 5' primer and a J-beta primer mix. Each CDR3 protein gets one entry after TCRdb re-called the 5' RACE reads with MiXCR. Of about 800,000 distinct CDR3 sequences in the sample, roughly 25% were seen once. Total RNA was isolated from each sample in quantities of at least 5.5 micrograms. Separately, the same data were catalogued under a study of T cells of mothers and their children. That publication notes: Reads obtained per mother exceeded 10 million TCR beta CDR3 reads, with roughly 3.1 million obtained per child.

V usage is TRBV4-3 and J usage is TRBJ1-5; D is unresolved. What was sequenced was blood. This TCR derives from a boy between 10 and 17 years old in good health. The CDR3 loop is CASSQDHGGGNQPQHF. Written as DNA, the CDR3 is TGCGCCAGCAGCCAAGACCACGGTGGTGGCAATCAGCCCCAGCATTTT.